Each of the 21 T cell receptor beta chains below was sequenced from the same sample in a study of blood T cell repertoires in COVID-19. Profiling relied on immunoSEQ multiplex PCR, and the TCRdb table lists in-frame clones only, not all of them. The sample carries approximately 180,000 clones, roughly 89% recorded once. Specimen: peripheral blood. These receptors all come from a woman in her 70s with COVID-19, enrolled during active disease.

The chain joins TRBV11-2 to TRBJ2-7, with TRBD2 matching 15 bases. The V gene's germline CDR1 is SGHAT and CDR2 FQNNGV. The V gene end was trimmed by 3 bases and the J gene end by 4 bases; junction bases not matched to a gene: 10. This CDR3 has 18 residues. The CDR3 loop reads CASSFPGQGTSGRYEQYF. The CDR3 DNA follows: TGTGCCAGCAGCTTCCCGGGACAGGGGACTAGCGGGAGGTACGAGCAGTACTTC.

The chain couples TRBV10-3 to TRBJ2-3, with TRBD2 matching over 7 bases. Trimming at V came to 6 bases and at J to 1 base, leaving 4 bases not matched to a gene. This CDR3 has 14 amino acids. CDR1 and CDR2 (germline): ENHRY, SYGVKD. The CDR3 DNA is TGTGCCATCAGCCAAACTAGCGGCACAGATACGCAGTATTTT. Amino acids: CAISQTSGTDTQYF.

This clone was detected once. CDR3 sequence: CASTVEGQNYGYTF. CDR3 DNA sequence: TGTGCCAGCACTGTCGAGGGACAGAACTATGGCTACACCTTC. The chain couples TRBV9 to TRBJ1-2; 7 bases line up with TRBD1. The V segment lost 6 bases and the J segment 2 bases; nucleotides outside the gene matches: 7. The CDR3 runs to 14 residues. From germline, CDR1 is SGDLS and CDR2 YYNGEE.

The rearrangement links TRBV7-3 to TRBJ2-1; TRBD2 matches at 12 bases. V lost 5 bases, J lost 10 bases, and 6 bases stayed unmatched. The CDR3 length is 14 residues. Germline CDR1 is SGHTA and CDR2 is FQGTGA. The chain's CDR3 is CASSPVGLAGEQFF. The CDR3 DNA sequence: TGTGCCAGCAGCCCCGTAGGACTAGCGGGAGAGCAGTTCTTC.

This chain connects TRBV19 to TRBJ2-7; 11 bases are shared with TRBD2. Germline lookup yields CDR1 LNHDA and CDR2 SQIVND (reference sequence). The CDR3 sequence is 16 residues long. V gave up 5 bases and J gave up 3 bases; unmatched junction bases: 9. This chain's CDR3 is CASSPTGTSGFYEQYF. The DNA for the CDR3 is TGTGCCAGTAGTCCCACCGGGACTAGCGGTTTCTACGAGCAGTACTTC.

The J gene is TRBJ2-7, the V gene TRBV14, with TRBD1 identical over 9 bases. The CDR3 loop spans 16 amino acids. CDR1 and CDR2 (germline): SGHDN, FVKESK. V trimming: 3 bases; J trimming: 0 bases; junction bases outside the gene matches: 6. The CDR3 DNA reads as TGTGCCAGCAGCCACCTCTCACAGGGGGCCTCCTACGAGCAGTACTTC. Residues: CASSHLSQGASYEQYF.

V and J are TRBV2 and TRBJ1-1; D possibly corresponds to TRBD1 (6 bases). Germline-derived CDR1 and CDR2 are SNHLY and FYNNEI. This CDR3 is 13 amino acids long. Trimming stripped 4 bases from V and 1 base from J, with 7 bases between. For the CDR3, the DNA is TGTGCCAGCAGTGTACAGGGGAACACTGAAGCTTTCTTT. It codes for CASSVQGNTEAFF.

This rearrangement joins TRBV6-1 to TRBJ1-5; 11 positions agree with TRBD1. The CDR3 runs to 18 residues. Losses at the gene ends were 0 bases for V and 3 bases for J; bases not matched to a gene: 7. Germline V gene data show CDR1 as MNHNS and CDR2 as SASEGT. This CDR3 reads CASSEAYGTGGTNQPQHF. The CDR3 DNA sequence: TGTGCCAGCAGTGAAGCGTATGGGACAGGGGGAACCAATCAGCCCCAGCATTTT.

The CDR3 region is CASRREAYGYTF. CDR3 sequence (DNA): TGTGCCAGCAGGCGGGAGGCCTATGGCTACACCTTC. The V call is TRBV28, the J call TRBJ1-2; D uncertain. Germline V gives CDR1 MDHEN, CDR2 SYDVKM. The CDR3 length is 12 residues. V lost 6 bases and J 4 bases, leaving 9 bases between the germline ends.

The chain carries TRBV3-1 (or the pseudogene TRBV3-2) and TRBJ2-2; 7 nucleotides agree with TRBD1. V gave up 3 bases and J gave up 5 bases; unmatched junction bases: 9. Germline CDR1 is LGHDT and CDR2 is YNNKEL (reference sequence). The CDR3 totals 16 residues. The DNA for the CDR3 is TGTGCCAGCAGCCACTTCGGGACAGTAACTACCGGGGAGCTGTTTTTT. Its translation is CASSHFGTVTTGELFF.

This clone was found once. CDR3: CASSSGLEAYETQYF. The CDR3 DNA reads as TGTGCCAGCAGCTCCGGACTAGAAGCTTATGAGACCCAGTACTTC. The chain is built from TRBV5-6 and TRBJ2-5; 7 bases line up with TRBD2. The CDR3 covers 15 residues. V lost 3 bases and J lost 5; bases outside the gene matches: 10. Per germline, CDR1 SGHDT and CDR2 YYEEEE. Supplemented by reference TRBV5-6 and TRBJ2-5, the full variable domain reads DAGVTQSPTHLIKTRGQQVTLRCSPKSGHDTVSWYQQALGQGPQFIFQYYEEEERQRGNFPDRFSGHQFPNYSSELNVNALLLGDSALYLCASSSGLEAYETQYFGPGTRLLVL.

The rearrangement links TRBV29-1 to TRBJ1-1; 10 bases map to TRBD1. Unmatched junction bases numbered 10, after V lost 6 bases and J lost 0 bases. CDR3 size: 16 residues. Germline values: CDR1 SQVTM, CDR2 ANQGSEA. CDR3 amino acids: CSVASGTGDLNTEAFF. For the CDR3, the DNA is TGCAGCGTCGCATCCGGGACAGGGGACTTGAACACTGAAGCTTTCTTT.

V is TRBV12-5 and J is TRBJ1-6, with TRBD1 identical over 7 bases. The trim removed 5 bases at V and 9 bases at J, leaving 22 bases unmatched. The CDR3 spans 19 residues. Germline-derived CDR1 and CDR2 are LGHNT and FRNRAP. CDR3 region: CASGPLPSGTDPSFSPLHF. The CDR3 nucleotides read TGTGCTAGTGGTCCCTTACCTTCCGGGACAGACCCTTCGTTTTCACCCCTCCACTTT.

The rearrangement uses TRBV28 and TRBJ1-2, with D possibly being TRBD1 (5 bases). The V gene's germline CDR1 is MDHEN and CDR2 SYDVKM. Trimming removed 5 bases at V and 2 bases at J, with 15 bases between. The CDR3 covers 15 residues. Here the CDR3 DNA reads TGTGCCAGCAGTGGGGCGGATAGTACCAACTATGGCTACACCTTC. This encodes CASSGADSTNYGYTF.

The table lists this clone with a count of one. This CDR3 is CASSQAGTYEQYF. DNA of the CDR3: TGTGCCAGCAGCCAAGCGGGGACCTACGAGCAGTACTTC. The V and J genes are TRBV4-2 and TRBJ2-7, with D tentatively TRBD2 (5 bases). CDR1 and CDR2 (germline): LGHNA, YNFKEQ. The CDR3 has 13 residues. V was cut by 1 base and J by 2 bases, with 6 bases left in between.

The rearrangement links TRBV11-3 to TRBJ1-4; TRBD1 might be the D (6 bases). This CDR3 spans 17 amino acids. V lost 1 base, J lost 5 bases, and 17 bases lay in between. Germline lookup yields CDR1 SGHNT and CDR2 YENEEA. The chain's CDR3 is CASSLGTDPTENEKLFF. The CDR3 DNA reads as TGTGCCAGCAGCTTAGGGACAGACCCTACAGAAAATGAAAAACTGTTTTTT.

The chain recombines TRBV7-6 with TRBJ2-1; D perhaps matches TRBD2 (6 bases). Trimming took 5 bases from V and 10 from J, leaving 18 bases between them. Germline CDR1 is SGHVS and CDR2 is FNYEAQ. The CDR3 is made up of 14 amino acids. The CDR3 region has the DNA TGTGCCAGCAGCCATTCGAGTAGCGGAACAGAGCAGTTCTTC. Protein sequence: CASSHSSSGTEQFF.

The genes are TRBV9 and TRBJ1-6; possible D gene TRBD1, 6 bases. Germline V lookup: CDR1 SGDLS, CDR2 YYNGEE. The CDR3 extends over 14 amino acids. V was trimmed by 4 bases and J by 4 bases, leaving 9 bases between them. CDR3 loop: CASSSGQYNSPLHF. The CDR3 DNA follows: TGTGCCAGCAGCTCCGGACAGTATAATTCACCCCTCCACTTT.

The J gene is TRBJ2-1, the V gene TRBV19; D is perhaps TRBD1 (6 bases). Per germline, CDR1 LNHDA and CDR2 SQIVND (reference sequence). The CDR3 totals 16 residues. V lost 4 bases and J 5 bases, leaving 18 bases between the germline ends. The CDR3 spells CASSRPGAIHHNEQFF. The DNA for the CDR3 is TGTGCCAGTAGTAGGCCAGGGGCGATCCACCACAATGAGCAGTTCTTC.

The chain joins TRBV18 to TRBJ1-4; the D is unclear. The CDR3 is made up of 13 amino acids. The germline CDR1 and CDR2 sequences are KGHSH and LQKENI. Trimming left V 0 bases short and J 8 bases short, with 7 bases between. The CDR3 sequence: CASSPPSPEKLFF. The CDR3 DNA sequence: TGTGCCAGCTCACCACCGTCTCCGGAAAAACTGTTTTTT.

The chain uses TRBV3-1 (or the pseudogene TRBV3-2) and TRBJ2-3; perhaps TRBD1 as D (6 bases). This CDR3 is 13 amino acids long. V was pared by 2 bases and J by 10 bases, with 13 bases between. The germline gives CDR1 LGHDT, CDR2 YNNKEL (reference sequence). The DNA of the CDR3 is TGTGCCAGCAGCCAAATATTGCAGGGGCCGCAGTATTTT. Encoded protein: CASSQILQGPQYF.